Listed below are T cell receptor beta chains from one sample, sequenced in a study of blood T cell repertoires in COVID-19. Assay used: immunoSEQ multiplex PCR; TCRdb lists only in-frame clones, some missing. The table lists 150,000 to 200,000 clones, approximately 80% of them singletons. Sequenced sample: PBMCs or T cells enriched from blood (not recorded which). All receptors come from a woman aged 55-70 years who had recovered from COVID-19. Each CDR3 is given with its conserved first and last residue. Fields, in order: D gene, V gene, J gene, clone size, CDR3 DNA, CDR3 protein. D genes are given only for firm matches. The listing skips clone size in some rows; elsewhere it reads once, few, many or a size class.

D gene: NA
V gene: TRBV28
J gene: TRBJ2-2
clone size: NA
CDR3 DNA: TGTGCCAGCAAACTACCAGGGACAATGAACACCGGGGAGCTGTTTTTT
CDR3 protein: CASKLPGTMNTGELFF

D gene: TRBD1
V gene: TRBV5-5
J gene: TRBJ1-3
clone size: NA
CDR3 DNA: TGTGCCAGCAGCATAGGACAGGCTGGAAACACCATATATTTT
CDR3 protein: CASSIGQAGNTIYF

D gene: TRBD2
V gene: TRBV3-1/TRBV3-2
J gene: TRBJ2-5
clone size: once
CDR3 DNA: TGTGCCAGCAGCCTCAAGCGGGGGGGCCGAGAGACCCAGTACTTC
CDR3 protein: CASSLKRGGRETQYF

D gene: NA
V gene: TRBV28
J gene: TRBJ1-2
clone size: NA
CDR3 DNA: TGTGCCAGCAGGGAGGACAGCTTGGGTGGCTACACCTTC
CDR3 protein: CASREDSLGGYTF

D gene: TRBD1
V gene: TRBV7-8
J gene: TRBJ2-3
clone size: NA
CDR3 DNA: TGTGCCAGCAGCGCCGCGACTAGGGGGACAGGTACGCAGTATTTT
CDR3 protein: CASSAATRGTGTQYF

D gene: TRBD2
V gene: TRBV7-3
J gene: TRBJ2-5
clone size: NA
CDR3 DNA: TGTGCCAGCAGCTTAAGGCCGGGAGGGGAGACCCAGTACTTC
CDR3 protein: CASSLRPGGETQYF

D gene: TRBD2
V gene: TRBV5-6
J gene: TRBJ2-3
clone size: NA
CDR3 DNA: TGTGCCAGCAGCGGGACTAGGTCAGATACGCAGTATTTT
CDR3 protein: CASSGTRSDTQYF

D gene: NA
V gene: TRBV4-1
J gene: TRBJ2-6
clone size: NA
CDR3 DNA: TGCGCCAGCACCGAAACAGGCTCTGGGGCCAACGTCCTGACTTTC
CDR3 protein: CASTETGSGANVLTF

D gene: TRBD1
V gene: TRBV2
J gene: TRBJ2-2
clone size: few
CDR3 DNA: TGTGCCAGCAGTCCTGACAGGGGCGCAAACACCGGGGAGCTGTTTTTT
CDR3 protein: CASSPDRGANTGELFF

D gene: NA
V gene: TRBV28
J gene: TRBJ2-3
clone size: NA
CDR3 DNA: TGTGCCAGCACCTCGAGAGATACGCAGTATTTT
CDR3 protein: CASTSRDTQYF

D gene: NA
V gene: TRBV5-8
J gene: TRBJ1-2
clone size: NA
CDR3 DNA: TGTGCCAGCAGCCTAGTTTTATTAAATAGTTATGGCTACACCTTC
CDR3 protein: CASSLVLLNSYGYTF

D gene: TRBD1
V gene: TRBV6-5
J gene: TRBJ1-2
clone size: NA
CDR3 DNA: TGTGCCAGCAGTTACTCCGGGACAGTAGAATATGGCTACACCTTC
CDR3 protein: CASSYSGTVEYGYTF

D gene: TRBD1
V gene: TRBV10-2
J gene: TRBJ1-2
clone size: NA
CDR3 DNA: TGCGCCAGCACTCGACAGGGGAATGGCTACACCTTC
CDR3 protein: CASTRQGNGYTF

D gene: NA
V gene: TRBV10-3
J gene: TRBJ2-3
clone size: NA
CDR3 DNA: TGTGCCATCAGTGAGCGTGGTTCTAGAGATACGCAGTATTTT
CDR3 protein: CAISERGSRDTQYF

D gene: TRBD1
V gene: TRBV2
J gene: TRBJ2-7
clone size: NA
CDR3 DNA: TGTGCCAGCAGTGAAGCGCTTGGACAGGTCTACGAGCAGTACTTC
CDR3 protein: CASSEALGQVYEQYF

D gene: NA
V gene: TRBV7-2
J gene: TRBJ1-2
clone size: NA
CDR3 DNA: TGTGCCAGCACCTTGGGGATGGGGGGTATCTATGGCTACACCTTC
CDR3 protein: CASTLGMGGIYGYTF

D gene: NA
V gene: TRBV21-1
J gene: TRBJ2-5
clone size: NA
CDR3 DNA: TGTGCCAGCAGCGCGCCCCCTTCGTGGAGTAAAGAGACCCAGTACTTC
CDR3 protein: CASSAPPSWSKETQYF

D gene: TRBD2
V gene: TRBV2
J gene: TRBJ2-1
clone size: NA
CDR3 DNA: TGTGCCAGCCAAGAGACTAGCGGGAGTTACAATGAGCAGTTCTTC
CDR3 protein: CASQETSGSYNEQFF

D gene: NA
V gene: TRBV20-1
J gene: TRBJ1-2
clone size: few
CDR3 DNA: TGCAGTGCTAGTCAGGGGACGAATGGCTACACCTTC
CDR3 protein: CSASQGTNGYTF

D gene: TRBD1
V gene: TRBV12-5
J gene: TRBJ1-5
clone size: NA
CDR3 DNA: TGTGCTAGTGGAACAGGGGGAAATCAGCCCCAGCATTTT
CDR3 protein: CASGTGGNQPQHF

D gene: NA
V gene: TRBV21-1
J gene: TRBJ2-2
clone size: NA
CDR3 DNA: TGTGCCAGCAGCAAAGGGGGGTCCCGGGACAGTTATAGCGGGAGAGGTACCGGGGAGCTGTTTTTT
CDR3 protein: CASSKGGSRDSYSGRGTGELFF

D gene: TRBD1
V gene: TRBV7-9
J gene: TRBJ2-2
clone size: NA
CDR3 DNA: TGTGCCAGCAGCCTAAAATCGGGACAGGGAGCCGGGGAGCTGTTTTTT
CDR3 protein: CASSLKSGQGAGELFF

D gene: NA
V gene: TRBV5-1
J gene: TRBJ2-1
clone size: NA
CDR3 DNA: TGCGCCAGCAGGATAGAGATCTCCTACAATGAGCAGTTCTTC
CDR3 protein: CASRIEISYNEQFF

D gene: NA
V gene: TRBV28
J gene: TRBJ1-3
clone size: NA
CDR3 DNA: TGTGCCAGCAGTTTTAACCCAGTCTCTGGAAACACCATATATTTT
CDR3 protein: CASSFNPVSGNTIYF

D gene: NA
V gene: TRBV9
J gene: TRBJ2-3
clone size: NA
CDR3 DNA: TGTGCCAGCAGCGTTTACGGTAGCGAGACCGGGGCAGATACGCAGTATTTT
CDR3 protein: CASSVYGSETGADTQYF

D gene: NA
V gene: TRBV29-1
J gene: TRBJ1-1
clone size: NA
CDR3 DNA: TGCAGCGTTTCTCTACTGAACACTGAAGCTTTCTTT
CDR3 protein: CSVSLLNTEAFF

D gene: NA
V gene: TRBV5-8
J gene: TRBJ1-2
clone size: NA
CDR3 DNA: TGTGCCAGCAGCCCCTTCACCAGGGGTTTTAACTATGGCTACACCTTC
CDR3 protein: CASSPFTRGFNYGYTF

D gene: NA
V gene: TRBV5-1
J gene: TRBJ2-7
clone size: NA
CDR3 DNA: TGCGCCAGCAGCTTGGTGCCTGGGGCTGTGAACGAGCAGTACTTC
CDR3 protein: CASSLVPGAVNEQYF

D gene: NA
V gene: TRBV28
J gene: TRBJ1-3
clone size: NA
CDR3 DNA: TGTGCCAGCACCCCCGGGGTATATGGAAACACCATATATTTT
CDR3 protein: CASTPGVYGNTIYF

D gene: NA
V gene: TRBV20-1
J gene: TRBJ1-1
clone size: NA
CDR3 DNA: TGCAGTGCTTACCGGTCCGCTGAAGCTTTCTTT
CDR3 protein: CSAYRSAEAFF

D gene: NA
V gene: TRBV2
J gene: TRBJ1-2
clone size: few
CDR3 DNA: TGTGCCAGCGAGGGAACAGGGTACTATGGCTACACCTTC
CDR3 protein: CASEGTGYYGYTF

D gene: NA
V gene: TRBV10-3
J gene: TRBJ1-1
clone size: NA
CDR3 DNA: TGTGCCATCAGTGAGTCGCGGGACGGACCCAACACTGAAGCTTTCTTT
CDR3 protein: CAISESRDGPNTEAFF

D gene: NA
V gene: TRBV19
J gene: TRBJ2-1
clone size: NA
CDR3 DNA: TGTGCCAGTAGTAAAACCCCTAGCCAGCAGAATGAGCAGTTCTTC
CDR3 protein: CASSKTPSQQNEQFF

D gene: TRBD2
V gene: TRBV27
J gene: TRBJ2-1
clone size: NA
CDR3 DNA: TGTGCCAGCAGCCGGACTAGCGGGGGGGCTAATGAGCAGTTCTTC
CDR3 protein: CASSRTSGGANEQFF

D gene: TRBD1
V gene: TRBV5-5
J gene: TRBJ1-6
clone size: NA
CDR3 DNA: TGTGCCAGCAGCCCCGGCGGACAGGGGGGATCACCCCTCCACTTT
CDR3 protein: CASSPGGQGGSPLHF

D gene: NA
V gene: TRBV10-3
J gene: TRBJ2-1
clone size: NA
CDR3 DNA: TGTGCCATCAGTGATGGCGCGGCGCAGTTCTTC
CDR3 protein: CAISDGAAQFF

D gene: NA
V gene: TRBV5-1
J gene: TRBJ1-2
clone size: NA
CDR3 DNA: TGCGCCAGCAGCTTGTCAGGGGATCCCGGGTATGGCTACACCTTC
CDR3 protein: CASSLSGDPGYGYTF

D gene: NA
V gene: TRBV7-6
J gene: TRBJ2-7
clone size: NA
CDR3 DNA: TGTGCCAGCAGCTTAGCCCCCGCAGGGAACTCCTACGAGCAGTACTTC
CDR3 protein: CASSLAPAGNSYEQYF

D gene: NA
V gene: TRBV7-8
J gene: TRBJ1-5
clone size: NA
CDR3 DNA: TGTGCCAGCAGGTCGACAAGCCATCAGCCCCAGCATTTT
CDR3 protein: CASRSTSHQPQHF

D gene: NA
V gene: TRBV7-9
J gene: TRBJ2-1
clone size: few
CDR3 DNA: TGTGCCAGCAGCCCGGGGTTGGATGAGCAGTTCTTC
CDR3 protein: CASSPGLDEQFF

D gene: NA
V gene: TRBV10-3
J gene: TRBJ1-1
clone size: few
CDR3 DNA: TGTGCCTCTTCGGGCGGGCGGAGTGAAGCTTTCTTT
CDR3 protein: CASSGGRSEAFF

D gene: TRBD1
V gene: TRBV6-5
J gene: TRBJ2-5
clone size: NA
CDR3 DNA: TGTGCCAGCAGGGGGACAGAACTCCAAGAGACCCAGTACTTC
CDR3 protein: CASRGTELQETQYF

D gene: NA
V gene: TRBV7-9
J gene: TRBJ2-3
clone size: NA
CDR3 DNA: TGTGCCAGCAGACCACAGGGAAACACAGATACGCAGTATTTT
CDR3 protein: CASRPQGNTDTQYF

D gene: NA
V gene: TRBV6-6
J gene: TRBJ1-5
clone size: NA
CDR3 DNA: TGTGCCAGCAGCCCCGACTGGGGGCTCCAGCCCCAGCATTTT
CDR3 protein: CASSPDWGLQPQHF

D gene: TRBD2
V gene: TRBV20-1
J gene: TRBJ2-7
clone size: NA
CDR3 DNA: TGCAGTGCTAGTCGAACTAGCGGGAGCTACGAGCAGTACTTC
CDR3 protein: CSASRTSGSYEQYF

D gene: NA
V gene: TRBV5-1
J gene: TRBJ2-5
clone size: NA
CDR3 DNA: TGCGCCAGCAGCCTCCGCCCCAGGGGAGGGAGTGGAGAGACCCAGTACTTC
CDR3 protein: CASSLRPRGGSGETQYF

D gene: NA
V gene: TRBV5-1
J gene: TRBJ2-1
clone size: NA
CDR3 DNA: TGCGCCAGCAGCCAGACTCCCTCCTACAATGAGCAGTTCTTC
CDR3 protein: CASSQTPSYNEQFF

D gene: NA
V gene: TRBV28
J gene: TRBJ2-1
clone size: NA
CDR3 DNA: TGTGCCAGCATTTACCGGGACTCCGGTCGCAATGAGCAGTTCTTC
CDR3 protein: CASIYRDSGRNEQFF

D gene: TRBD2
V gene: TRBV11-2
J gene: TRBJ2-7
clone size: NA
CDR3 DNA: TGTGCCAGCAGCTTAGGGCTAGCGGCAACCTACGAGCAGTACTTC
CDR3 protein: CASSLGLAATYEQYF

D gene: TRBD1
V gene: TRBV5-1
J gene: TRBJ2-7
clone size: NA
CDR3 DNA: TGCGCCAGCAGGTACGGACAGGGCGGGTCCCACGAGCAGTACTTC
CDR3 protein: CASRYGQGGSHEQYF

D gene: NA
V gene: TRBV19
J gene: TRBJ1-4
clone size: NA
CDR3 DNA: TGTGCCAGTAGTGCTCAGGGAAGGCTGTTTTTT
CDR3 protein: CASSAQGRLFF

D gene: NA
V gene: TRBV5-1
J gene: TRBJ2-1
clone size: NA
CDR3 DNA: TGCGCCAGCAGCTTGGGCCAGGTCCCCACCCCACAGTTCTTC
CDR3 protein: CASSLGQVPTPQFF

D gene: NA
V gene: TRBV2
J gene: TRBJ1-2
clone size: NA
CDR3 DNA: TGTGCCAGCAAAACAGGGAAGTATGGCTACACCTTC
CDR3 protein: CASKTGKYGYTF

D gene: NA
V gene: TRBV30
J gene: TRBJ2-2
clone size: NA
CDR3 DNA: TGTGCCTGGAGTCGGGTTCCCGGGGAGCTGTTTTTT
CDR3 protein: CAWSRVPGELFF

D gene: NA
V gene: TRBV30
J gene: TRBJ1-3
clone size: NA
CDR3 DNA: TGTGCCTGGAGTGTCCGGTTTGCAAACTCTGGAAACACCATATATTTT
CDR3 protein: CAWSVRFANSGNTIYF

D gene: TRBD2
V gene: TRBV5-1
J gene: TRBJ2-3
clone size: NA
CDR3 DNA: TGCGCCAGCAGCTTGATTGGTAGCGGGACCACAGATACGCAGTATTTT
CDR3 protein: CASSLIGSGTTDTQYF

D gene: NA
V gene: TRBV6-6
J gene: TRBJ1-2
clone size: NA
CDR3 DNA: TGTGCCAGCAGACCCCGGGACATCTATGGCTACACCTTC
CDR3 protein: CASRPRDIYGYTF

D gene: NA
V gene: TRBV10-3
J gene: TRBJ2-1
clone size: once
CDR3 DNA: TGTGCCATCAGTGGCGGGGACAGTCACAATGAGCAGTTCTTC
CDR3 protein: CAISGGDSHNEQFF

D gene: TRBD1
V gene: TRBV7-2
J gene: TRBJ1-6
clone size: NA
CDR3 DNA: TGTGCCAGCAGAATGGGACAGCTTAATTCACCCCTCCACTTT
CDR3 protein: CASRMGQLNSPLHF